A single sample gave rise to the 9 T cell receptor beta chains below, sequenced in a study of blood T cell repertoires in COVID-19. Here immunoSEQ multiplex PCR was the method, and the copy in TCRdb shows in-frame clones only, minus some. This sample yields roughly 350,000 clones, of which around 84% are seen a single time; around 3.4% belongs to the top ten. The sequencing sample was made of peripheral blood. Receptors originate from a woman aged 18-30 years with acute or convalescent COVID-19.

Only one count was recorded for this clone. The chain combines TRBV19 with TRBJ2-3, with a weak D call TRBD2 (5 bases). The CDR3 contains 16 residues. V was shortened by 2 bases and J by 4 bases, with 16 bases between the two germline ends. CDR1 and CDR2 from the germline V gene are LNHDA and SQIVND (reference sequence). The CDR3 protein is CASSIRAQEVADTQYF. The CDR3 DNA is TGTGCCAGTAGTATACGGGCCCAGGAGGTGGCAGATACGCAGTATTTT.

The genes are TRBV7-9 and TRBJ2-2; perhaps TRBD1 as D (5 bases). This CDR3 region has 13 residues. With 6 bases removed from V and 7 bases from J, the gap between germline ends came to 12 bases. The germline CDR1 and CDR2 sequences are SEHNR and FQNEAQ (reference sequence). CDR3: CASRPQGNGELFF. CDR3 DNA sequence: TGTGCCAGCAGACCTCAGGGTAACGGGGAGCTGTTTTTT.

The chain joins TRBV2 to TRBJ2-2, with D possibly matching TRBD1 (5 bases). CDR3 length: 13 amino acids. Trimming stripped 6 bases from V and 11 bases from J, with 16 bases between. The germline V gene has CDR1 SNHLY and CDR2 FYNNEI. The CDR3 is CASRDKRTSELFF. The CDR3 DNA is TGTGCCAGCAGGGACAAAAGGACCTCCGAGCTGTTTTTT.

The DNA for the CDR3 is TGTGCCAGCATTGACAGAACGGGATCTGGCTACACCTTC. Encoded protein: CASIDRTGSGYTF. V usage is TRBV2 and J usage is TRBJ1-2; possibly TRBD1 for D (5 bases). This CDR3 has 13 residues. Trimming took 7 bases from V and 7 from J, leaving 16 bases between them. In germline, CDR1 is SNHLY, CDR2 FYNNEI. The full variable domain, completed using reference TRBV2 and TRBJ1-2, is EPEVTQTPSHQVTQMGQEVILRCVPISNHLYFYWYRQILGQKVEFLVSFYNNEISEKSEIFDDQFSVERPDGSNFTLKIRSTKLEDSAMYFCASIDRTGSGYTFGSGTRLTVV.

In this sample, this clone turned up once. The J gene is TRBJ2-1, the V gene TRBV5-6; no clear D. CDR1 and CDR2 from the germline V gene are SGHDT and YYEEEE. Trimming pared 4 bases from V and 8 bases from J, leaving 19 bases between. CDR3 length equals 15 residues. CDR3 in DNA: TGTGCCAGCAGCGGTGGGCCCGTACCCTCATATGAGCAGTTCTTC. This gives the protein CASSGGPVPSYEQFF.

CDR3 sequence (DNA): TGTGCCAGCAGCCCGACCGGGAGGACTGAAGCTTTCTTT. It translates to CASSPTGRTEAFF. This chain uses TRBV6-5 with TRBJ1-1, with D uncertain. Germline V gene lookup returns CDR1 MNHEY and CDR2 SVGAGI. Trimming stripped 6 bases from V and 5 bases from J, with 13 bases between. CDR3 length equals 13 residues.

The chain is built from TRBV11-3 and TRBJ2-7, with 12 bases aligning to TRBD1. Trimming took 5 bases from V and 2 from J; bases not matched to a gene: 13. The CDR3 has 18 amino acids. Germline values: CDR1 SGHNT, CDR2 YENEEA. This chain's CDR3 is CASSPPGQGAPFPYEQYF. In DNA form, the CDR3 reads TGTGCCAGCAGCCCTCCGGGACAGGGGGCCCCTTTCCCCTACGAGCAGTACTTC. Filled out from reference TRBV11-3 and TRBJ2-7, the complete variable domain reads EAGVVQSPRYKIIEKKQPVAFWCNPISGHNTLYWYLQNLGQGPELLIRYENEEAVDDSQLPKDRFSAERLKGVDSTLKIQPAELGDSAVYLCASSPPGQGAPFPYEQYFGPGTRLTVT.

The rearrangement links TRBV2 to TRBJ1-5, with 8 bases aligning to TRBD1. The CDR3 sequence is 14 residues long. The germline gives CDR1 SNHLY, CDR2 FYNNEI. V shed 4 bases, J shed 7 bases, and the junction held 6 bases outside the gene matches. The CDR3 spells CASSARQGNQPQHF. Written as DNA, the CDR3 is TGTGCCAGCAGTGCCAGACAGGGGAACCAGCCCCAGCATTTT.

The J gene is TRBJ1-5, the V gene TRBV7-8, with D maybe TRBD1 (5 bases). CDR3 length: 17 amino acids. The V gene lost 5 bases and the J gene lost 0 bases, with 17 bases spanning the gap. Germline CDR1 is SGHVS and CDR2 is FQNEAQ. CDR3 amino acids: CASSGAKGPYSNQPQHF. The CDR3 coding sequence is TGTGCCAGCAGCGGAGCAAAGGGGCCATATAGCAATCAGCCCCAGCATTTT.